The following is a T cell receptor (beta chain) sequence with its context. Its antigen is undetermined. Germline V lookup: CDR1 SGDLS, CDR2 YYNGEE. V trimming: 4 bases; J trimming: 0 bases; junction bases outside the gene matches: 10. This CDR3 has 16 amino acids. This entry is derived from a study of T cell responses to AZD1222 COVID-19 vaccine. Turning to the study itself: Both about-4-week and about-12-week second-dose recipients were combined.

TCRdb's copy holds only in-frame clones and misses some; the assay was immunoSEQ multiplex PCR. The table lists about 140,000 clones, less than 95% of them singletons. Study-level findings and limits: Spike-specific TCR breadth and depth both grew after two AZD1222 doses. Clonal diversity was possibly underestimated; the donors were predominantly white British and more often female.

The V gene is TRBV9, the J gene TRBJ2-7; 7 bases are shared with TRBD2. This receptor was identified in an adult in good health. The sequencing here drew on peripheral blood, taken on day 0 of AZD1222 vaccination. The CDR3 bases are TGTGCCAGCAGCCTAGATTTTCGCGGGAGCTCCTACGAGCAGTACTTC. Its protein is CASSLDFRGSSYEQYF.